A single sample is the source of the 19 T cell receptor beta chains below, sequenced in a study of T cell repertoires in cytomegalovirus infection. TCRdb processed the reads anew with MiXCR; each CDR3 protein has one entry. The table lists 350,000 to 500,000 distinct CDR3 sequences, approximately 32% of them singletons. The sequencing input was PBMCs. The receptors come from a human donor in good health (CMV status not recorded). Some clones in this sample may be carry-over from other donors' samples.

Notes on this clonotype: A read error may account for a junction end that differs from germline. V gene TRBV15 combines with J gene TRBJ1-1; D uncertain. The CDR3 has 12 amino acids. Germline V gives CDR1 LNHNV, CDR2 YYDKDF (reference sequence). In nucleotides, the CDR3 is TGTGCCAACAGCAGAGAGACTACGACCGCTTTCTTT. Translating it yields CANSRETTTAFF. The full variable domain, in which reference TRBV15 and TRBJ1-1 provide the parts outside the CDR3, is DAMVIQNPRYQVTQFGKPVTLSCSQTLNHNVMYWYQQKSSQAPKLLFHYYDKDFNNEADTPDNFQSRRPNTSFCFLDIRSPGLGDTAMYLCANSRETTTAFFGQGTRLTVV.

This sequence joins TRBV20-1 and TRBJ2-7; D possibly matches TRBD1 or TRBD2 (5 bases each). V dropped 1 base and J dropped 1 base, with 20 bases sitting between them. This CDR3 has 17 residues. Germline loops: CDR1 DFQATT, CDR2 SNEGSKA (reference sequence). CDR3 DNA: TGCAGTGCTAGAGGTCCCGAGGGGACGGACCAATCCTACGAGCAGTACTTC. Translated, it gives CSARGPEGTDQSYEQYF.

This clonotype was recorded many times. The chain joins TRBV6-2 or TRBV6-3 to TRBJ1-6; D gene uncertain. The germline V and J ends were trimmed by 7 bases and 10 bases, with 17 bases remaining between them. Germline V gives CDR1 MNHEY, CDR2 SVGEGT. This CDR3 is built from 14 residues. Written as DNA, the CDR3 is TGTGCCAGCACCTTACTGGGTCCGGAATCACCCCTCCACTTT. Translating it yields CASTLLGPESPLHF.

This clonotype was seen at least ten times. The chain couples TRBV7-2 to TRBJ2-7; a possible D gene is TRBD2 (5 bases). V lost 5 bases to trimming and J lost 1 base, with 12 bases between them. CDR1 is SGHTA and CDR2 is FQGNSA in the germline V gene. The CDR3 is 14 amino acids. CDR3 sequence reads: CASSNSGSSYEQYF. The CDR3 region has the DNA TGTGCCAGCAGCAATTCGGGGAGTTCCTACGAGCAGTACTTC.

The gene calls are TRBV27 and TRBJ1-5; D unresolved. V lost 5 bases to trimming and J lost 6 bases, with 14 bases between them. Germline CDR1 is MNHEY and CDR2 is SMNVEV (reference sequence). CDR3 length equals 14 residues. The CDR3 spells CASSPADQAQPQHF. CDR3 DNA: TGTGCCAGCAGTCCGGCAGACCAGGCTCAGCCCCAGCATTTT.

The rearrangement links TRBV10-3 to TRBJ2-4, with unresolved D. V lost 5 bases to trimming and J lost 0 bases, with 11 bases between them. The CDR3 covers 15 residues. Germline V gene sequence: CDR1 ENHRY, CDR2 SYGVKD. This chain's CDR3 is CAISNAGLAKNIQYF. The CDR3 coding sequence is TGTGCCATCAGTAATGCTGGCTTAGCCAAAAACATTCAGTACTTC.

This clonotype was picked up a small number of times. The rearrangement links TRBV6-6 to TRBJ2-1; 8 bases match TRBD2. J lost 3 bases, V lost 2 bases, and 9 bases had no gene match. CDR1 MNHNY and CDR2 SVGAGI come from the germline V gene (reference sequence). CDR3 length: 17 amino acids. The DNA of the CDR3 is TGTGCCAGCAGTTACGGGGCGGGGGGAACCCTCTACAATGAGCAGTTCTTC. This encodes CASSYGAGGTLYNEQFF.

The CDR3 reads CAPGGRRETQYF. Written as DNA, the CDR3 is TGTGCCCCTGGGGGACGGCGAGAGACCCAGTACTTC. The chain uses TRBV19 and TRBJ2-5, with D perhaps being TRBD1 or TRBD2 (5 bases each). The CDR3 contains 12 residues. Looked up from germline, CDR1 is LNHDA and CDR2 is SQIVND (reference sequence). V shed 11 bases and J shed 4 bases, with 14 bases lying between them.

A few counts support this clonotype. In nucleotides, the CDR3 is TGTGCCAGCATGCTCGAACAGGGACGTACAGATACGCAGTATTTT. Residues: CASMLEQGRTDTQYF. This chain joins TRBV28 and TRBJ2-3; tentatively, D is TRBD1 (6 bases). CDR1 MDHEN and CDR2 SYDVKM come from the germline V gene. This CDR3 has 15 amino acids. Between the trimmed V and J ends, which lost 7 bases and 3 bases, there was a span of 17 bases.

The rearrangement links TRBV29-1 to TRBJ2-2; no clear D gene. The CDR3 totals 12 residues. The V and J ends lost 4 bases and 6 bases respectively, with 9 bases between them. Per germline, CDR1 SQVTM and CDR2 ANQGSEA. As DNA, the CDR3 is TGCAGCGTTGGGGCCACCCCCGGGGAGCTGTTTTTT. Encoded protein: CSVGATPGELFF.

The V gene is TRBV19, the J gene TRBJ2-1; 10 bases are shared with TRBD2. Trimming at V came to 4 bases and at J to 2 bases, leaving 2 bases not matched to a gene. Germline V lookup: CDR1 LNHDA, CDR2 SQIVND (reference sequence). The CDR3 has 15 residues. In DNA form, the CDR3 reads TGTGCCAGTAGTACGAGCGGGGGGGCCTACAATGAGCAGTTCTTC. Translating it yields CASSTSGGAYNEQFF.

The DNA of the CDR3 is TGTGCCAGCAGCCAAACACAGAGCTCCTACGAGCAGTACTTC. It is translated as CASSQTQSSYEQYF. This chain links TRBV3-1 with TRBJ2-7; the D is unclear. Per the germline V gene, CDR1 is LGHDT and CDR2 is YNNKEL (reference sequence). CDR3 length: 14 residues. Between the trimmed V and J ends, which lost 2 bases and 0 bases, there was a span of 8 bases.

The chain is built from TRBV20-1 and TRBJ2-3; D unresolved. The ends were cut back, 5 bases at V and 4 bases at J, with 19 bases in the middle. The CDR3 sequence is 15 residues long. From germline, CDR1 is DFQATT and CDR2 SNEGSKA (reference sequence). As DNA, the CDR3 is TGCAGTGCTGGGCGGAAGTTGCGGTTCGCAGATACGCAGTATTTT. This sequence encodes CSAGRKLRFADTQYF.

The chain couples TRBV29-1 to TRBJ2-7, with D possibly matching TRBD1 (6 bases). There are 14 residues in the CDR3. Looked up from germline, CDR1 is SQVTM and CDR2 is ANQGSEA. V shed 6 bases and J shed 4 bases, with 19 bases lying between them. CDR3 DNA: TGCAGCGTATACACAGGGAAGAGGGGATACGAGCAGTACTTC. Translating it yields CSVYTGKRGYEQYF.

This clonotype has only a few counts. This sequence joins TRBV24-1 and TRBJ2-2, with 8 bases that match TRBD2. From germline, CDR1 is KGHDR and CDR2 SFDVKD. Germline trimming cut 6 bases from V and 0 bases from J; bases unmatched to any gene: 5. CDR3 size: 16 residues. CDR3 sequence (DNA): TGTGCCACCAGTCCTCCGGGGGGGTCGAACACCGGGGAGCTGTTTTTT. Its translation is CATSPPGGSNTGELFF.

The chain employs TRBV19 and TRBJ1-1; TRBD1 matches 8 bases. The CDR3 length is 14 residues. Losses at the gene ends were 3 bases for V and 3 bases for J; bases not matched to a gene: 3. The germline CDR1 and CDR2 sequences are LNHDA and SQIVND (reference sequence). CDR3 bases: TGTGCCAGTAGTATCAGGGGGCTGTACACTGAAGCTTTCTTT. The encoded protein is CASSIRGLYTEAFF.

Notes on this clonotype: With a much larger clone just one base away, this may be a read error. The rearrangement uses TRBV7-6 and TRBJ2-1; a possible D gene is TRBD1 (5 bases). The V and J ends lost 0 bases and 7 bases respectively, with 13 bases between them. This CDR3 is 15 amino acids long. Germline CDR1 and CDR2: SGHVS and FNYEAQ. CDR3 nucleotides: TGTGCCAGCAGCTTAGCACTGACAGTGAGGAATGAGCAGTTCTTC. It encodes CASSLALTVRNEQFF.

Note on this clonotype: Since a much larger clone is just one base distant, this may be a read error. This chain links TRBV6-6 with TRBJ1-1; D remains unclear. V was shortened by 2 bases and J by 0 bases, with 4 bases between the two germline ends. Germline loops: CDR1 MNHNY, CDR2 SVGAGI (reference sequence). The CDR3 totals 13 residues. The CDR3 coding sequence is TGTGCCAGCAGTTACGCACTGAACACTGAAGCTTTCTTT. The encoded protein is CASSYALNTEAFF.

This clonotype has just a few counts. The rearrangement uses TRBV7-6 and TRBJ2-1; D tentatively fits TRBD1 or TRBD2 (6 bases each). The CDR3 is made up of 14 amino acids. V was shortened by 6 bases and J by 8 bases, with 17 bases between the two germline ends. CDR1 SGHVS and CDR2 FNYEAQ come from the germline V gene. In DNA, the CDR3 is TGTGCCAGCAGGTCGGGGGCGAGAATGGATGAGCAGTTCTTC. Its translation: CASRSGARMDEQFF.